Listed below are T cell receptor beta chains from one sample, sequenced in a study of blood T cell repertoires in COVID-19. The method was immunoSEQ multiplex PCR; TCRdb's version includes in-frame clones alone and lacks a portion of them. The sample consists of 65,000 to 100,000 clones, around 88% of them appearing once. The specimen was peripheral blood. These receptors were collected from a woman of 80 years or more with acute or convalescent COVID-19. Each CDR3 is given with its conserved first and last residue. The D gene is left open where the match is weak. Expanded clones are given a class, and other clones once, few, many or no size at all.

abundance: -; v_gene: TRBV19; j_gene: TRBJ2-3; d_gene: TRBD2; CDR3aa: CASSPILGGGPQTQYF; CDR3nt: TGTGCCAGTAGTCCGATATTGGGCGGGGGTCCCCAGACGCAGTATTTT
abundance: -; v_gene: TRBV3-1/TRBV3-2; j_gene: TRBJ2-5; d_gene: -; CDR3aa: CASNGGQETQYF; CDR3nt: TGTGCCAGCAATGGCGGTCAAGAGACCCAGTACTTC
abundance: -; v_gene: TRBV11-2; j_gene: TRBJ2-1; d_gene: TRBD2; CDR3aa: CASSLASGEGNEQFF; CDR3nt: TGTGCCAGCAGCTTAGCTTCGGGGGAGGGCAATGAGCAGTTCTTC
abundance: -; v_gene: TRBV7-2; j_gene: TRBJ2-3; d_gene: TRBD2; CDR3aa: CASSLLPGGLADTQYF; CDR3nt: TGTGCCAGCAGCTTACTTCCGGGGGGGCTGGCAGATACGCAGTATTTT
abundance: -; v_gene: TRBV11-3; j_gene: TRBJ2-7; d_gene: -; CDR3aa: CASSRGSSYEQYF; CDR3nt: TGTGCCAGCAGCCGGGGAAGCTCCTACGAGCAGTACTTC
abundance: -; v_gene: TRBV28; j_gene: TRBJ2-2; d_gene: -; CDR3aa: CASSSWTAINTGELFF; CDR3nt: TGTGCCAGCAGTTCATGGACAGCTATAAACACCGGGGAGCTGTTTTTT
abundance: -; v_gene: TRBV7-2; j_gene: TRBJ2-1; d_gene: TRBD2; CDR3aa: CASSSTSPEQFF; CDR3nt: TGTGCCAGCAGCTCGACTAGCCCGGAGCAGTTCTTC
abundance: few; v_gene: TRBV19; j_gene: TRBJ2-1; d_gene: -; CDR3aa: CASSPGDEQFF; CDR3nt: TGTGCCAGTAGTCCGGGGGATGAGCAGTTCTTC
abundance: -; v_gene: TRBV9; j_gene: TRBJ2-5; d_gene: -; CDR3aa: CASSGATGYNPQETQYF; CDR3nt: TGTGCCAGCAGCGGAGCCACAGGGTACAACCCACAAGAGACCCAGTACTTC
abundance: -; v_gene: TRBV7-7; j_gene: TRBJ2-3; d_gene: TRBD1; CDR3aa: CASSLLQGADTQYF; CDR3nt: TGTGCTAGCAGCTTGCTCCAGGGGGCAGATACGCAGTATTTT
abundance: -; v_gene: TRBV7-9; j_gene: TRBJ2-1; d_gene: -; CDR3aa: CASSQLRTSSYNEQFF; CDR3nt: TGTGCCAGCAGTCAACTCCGAACGAGCTCCTACAATGAGCAGTTCTTC
abundance: -; v_gene: TRBV4-2; j_gene: TRBJ2-2; d_gene: TRBD2; CDR3aa: CASSQEAASGNLNTGELFF; CDR3nt: TGTGCCAGCAGCCAAGAGGCGGCTAGCGGGAATTTGAACACCGGGGAGCTGTTTTTT
abundance: -; v_gene: TRBV2; j_gene: TRBJ2-3; d_gene: -; CDR3aa: CASRRGGDTQYF; CDR3nt: TGTGCCAGCAGGCGGGGTGGGGATACGCAGTATTTT